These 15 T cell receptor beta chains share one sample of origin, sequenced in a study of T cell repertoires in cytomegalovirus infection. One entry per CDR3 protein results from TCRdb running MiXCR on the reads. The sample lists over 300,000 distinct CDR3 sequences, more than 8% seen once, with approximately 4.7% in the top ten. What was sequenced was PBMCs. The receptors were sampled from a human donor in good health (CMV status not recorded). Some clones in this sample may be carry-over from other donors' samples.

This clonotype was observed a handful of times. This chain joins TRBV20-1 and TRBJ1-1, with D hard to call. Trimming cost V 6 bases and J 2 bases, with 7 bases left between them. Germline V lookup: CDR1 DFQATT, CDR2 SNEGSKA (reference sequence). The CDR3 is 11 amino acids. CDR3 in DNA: TGCAGTGCGCAAGAAAACACTGAAGCTTTCTTT. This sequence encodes CSAQENTEAFF.

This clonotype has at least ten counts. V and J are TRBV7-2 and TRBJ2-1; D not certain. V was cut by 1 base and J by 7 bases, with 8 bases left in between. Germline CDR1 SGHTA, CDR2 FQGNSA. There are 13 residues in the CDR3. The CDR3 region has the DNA TGTGCCAGCAGCTTAGTCTGGAAAAATGAGCAGTTCTTC. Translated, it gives CASSLVWKNEQFF.

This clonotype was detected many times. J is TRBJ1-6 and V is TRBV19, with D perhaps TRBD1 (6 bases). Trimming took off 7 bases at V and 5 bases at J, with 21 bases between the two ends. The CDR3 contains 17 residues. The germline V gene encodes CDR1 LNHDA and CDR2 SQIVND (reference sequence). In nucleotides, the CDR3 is TGTGCCAGTACCCTGACAGGCAACGGGGCAAATAATTCACCCCTCCACTTT. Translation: CASTLTGNGANNSPLHF.

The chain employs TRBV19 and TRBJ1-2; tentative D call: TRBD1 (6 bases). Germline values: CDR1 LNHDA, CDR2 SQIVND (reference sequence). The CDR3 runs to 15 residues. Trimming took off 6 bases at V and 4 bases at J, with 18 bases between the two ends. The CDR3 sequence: CASSHGAGAIYGYTF. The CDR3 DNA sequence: TGTGCCAGTAGCCACGGAGCGGGGGCAATCTATGGCTACACCTTC. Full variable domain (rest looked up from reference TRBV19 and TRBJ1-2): DGGITQSPKYLFRKEGQNVTLSCEQNLNHDAMYWYRQDPGQGLRLIYYSQIVNDFQKGDIAEGYSVSREKKESFPLTVTSAQKNPTAFYLCASSHGAGAIYGYTFGSGTRLTVV.

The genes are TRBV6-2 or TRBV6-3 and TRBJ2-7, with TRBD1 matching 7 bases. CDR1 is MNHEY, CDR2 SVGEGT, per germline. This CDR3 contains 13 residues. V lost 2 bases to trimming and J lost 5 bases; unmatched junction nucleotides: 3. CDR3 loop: CASSYTGQNEQYF. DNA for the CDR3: TGTGCCAGCAGTTACACGGGACAGAACGAGCAGTACTTC.

Written as DNA, the CDR3 is TGTGCCACCTTAACGACAGGGCACGAAAAACTGTTTTTT. Protein: CATLTTGHEKLFF. The chain joins TRBV24-1 to TRBJ1-4; TRBD1 aligns across 7 bases. Losses at the gene ends were 9 bases for V and 8 bases for J; bases not matched to a gene: 8. Germline V CDR1 and CDR2: KGHDR, SFDVKD. This CDR3 has 13 amino acids.

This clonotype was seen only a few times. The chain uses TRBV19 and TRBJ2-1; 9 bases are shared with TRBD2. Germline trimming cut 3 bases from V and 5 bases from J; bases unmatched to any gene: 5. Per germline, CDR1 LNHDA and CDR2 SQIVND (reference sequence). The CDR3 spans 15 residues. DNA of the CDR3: TGTGCCAGTAGTATGACTAGCGGACGGAACAATGAGCAGTTCTTC. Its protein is CASSMTSGRNNEQFF. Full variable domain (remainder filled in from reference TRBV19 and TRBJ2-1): DGGITQSPKYLFRKEGQNVTLSCEQNLNHDAMYWYRQDPGQGLRLIYYSQIVNDFQKGDIAEGYSVSREKKESFPLTVTSAQKNPTAFYLCASSMTSGRNNEQFFGPGTRLTVL.

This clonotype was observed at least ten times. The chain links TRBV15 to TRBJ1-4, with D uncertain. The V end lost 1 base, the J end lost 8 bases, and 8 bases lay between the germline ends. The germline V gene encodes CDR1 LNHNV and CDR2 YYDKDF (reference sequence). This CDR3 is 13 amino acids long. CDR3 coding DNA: TGTGCCACCAGCAGAGTTCCGTCGGAAAAACTGTTTTTT. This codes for CATSRVPSEKLFF.

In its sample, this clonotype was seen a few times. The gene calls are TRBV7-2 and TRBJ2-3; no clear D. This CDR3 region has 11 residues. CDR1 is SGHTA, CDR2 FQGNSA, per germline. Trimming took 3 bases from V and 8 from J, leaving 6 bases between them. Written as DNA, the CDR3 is TGTGCCAGCAGCTTCCTCGGTACGCAGTATTTT. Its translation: CASSFLGTQYF.

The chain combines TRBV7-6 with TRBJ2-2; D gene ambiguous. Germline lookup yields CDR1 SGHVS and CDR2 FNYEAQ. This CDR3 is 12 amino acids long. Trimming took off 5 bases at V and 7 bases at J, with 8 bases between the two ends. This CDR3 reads CASSTFGGELFF. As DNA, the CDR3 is TGTGCCAGCAGCACATTTGGCGGGGAGCTGTTTTTT.

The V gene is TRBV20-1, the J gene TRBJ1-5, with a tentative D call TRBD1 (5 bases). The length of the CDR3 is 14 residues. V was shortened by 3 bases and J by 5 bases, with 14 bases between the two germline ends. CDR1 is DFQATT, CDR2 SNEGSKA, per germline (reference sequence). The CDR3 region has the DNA TGCAGTGCTAGGGGGGGGGGGGACTATCAGCCCCAGCATTTT. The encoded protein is CSARGGGDYQPQHF.

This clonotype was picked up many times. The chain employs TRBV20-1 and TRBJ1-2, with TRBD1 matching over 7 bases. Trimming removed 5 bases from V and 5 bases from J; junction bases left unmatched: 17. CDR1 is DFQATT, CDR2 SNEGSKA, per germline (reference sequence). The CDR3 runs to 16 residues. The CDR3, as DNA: TGCAGTGCTTCGGCGGGTGCGCGGGACAGAGATTATGGCTACACCTTC. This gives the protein CSASAGARDRDYGYTF.

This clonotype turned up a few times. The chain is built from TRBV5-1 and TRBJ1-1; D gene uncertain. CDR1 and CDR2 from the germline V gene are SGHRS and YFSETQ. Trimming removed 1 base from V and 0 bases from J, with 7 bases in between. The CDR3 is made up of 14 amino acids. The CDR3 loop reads CASSLFAVNTEAFF. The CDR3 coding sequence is TGCGCCAGCAGCTTGTTTGCGGTGAACACTGAAGCTTTCTTT.

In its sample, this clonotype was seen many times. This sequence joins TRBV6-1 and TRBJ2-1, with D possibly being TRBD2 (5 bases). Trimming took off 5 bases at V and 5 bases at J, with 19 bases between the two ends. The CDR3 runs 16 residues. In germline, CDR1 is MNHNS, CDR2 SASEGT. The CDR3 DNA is TGTGCCAGCAGTTCCAAGCGGACCCTTACCCACAATGAGCAGTTCTTC. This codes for CASSSKRTLTHNEQFF.

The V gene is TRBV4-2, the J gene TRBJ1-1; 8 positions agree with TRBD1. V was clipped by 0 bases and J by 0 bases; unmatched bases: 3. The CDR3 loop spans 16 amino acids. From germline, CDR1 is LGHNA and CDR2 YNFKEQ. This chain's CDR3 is CASSQDRTGLNTEAFF. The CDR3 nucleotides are TGTGCCAGCAGCCAAGATAGGACAGGGTTGAACACTGAAGCTTTCTTT.